A single sample is the source of the 21 T cell receptor beta chains below, sequenced in a study of T cells in Graves' hyperthyroidism and ophthalmopathy. RNA transcripts were the template for amplifying TCR beta CDR3 regions. A set of HTBI primers served as the primers for a first-round RT-PCR of the TCR CDR3. TCRdb called the multiplex PCR reads again in MiXCR, with one record for every CDR3 protein. The table includes hundreds of thousands of distinct CDR3 sequences, around 13% detected once. Input material: blood. These receptors all come from a woman between 50 and 59 years old with Graves' ophthalmopathy.

This clonotype was counted ten times or more. The chain uses TRBV5-1 and TRBJ2-1, with 8 bases matching TRBD2. This CDR3 has 17 amino acids. J lost 4 bases, V lost 1 base, and 10 bases had no gene match. Per germline, CDR1 SGHRS and CDR2 YFSETQ. CDR3 DNA sequence: TGCGCCAGCAGCTTGTTTAGCGGGGCCCCGAATTACAATGAGCAGTTCTTC. Its protein is CASSLFSGAPNYNEQFF.

This clonotype was detected many times. The chain employs TRBV11-3 and TRBJ2-1; 10 positions agree with TRBD2. In germline, CDR1 is SGHNT, CDR2 YENEEA. This CDR3 spans 14 amino acids. After removal of 5 bases from V and 8 bases from J, the junction contained 6 bases not matched to a gene. This CDR3 is CASSAASGRDEQFF. DNA of the CDR3: TGTGCCAGCAGCGCTGCTAGCGGGAGAGATGAGCAGTTCTTC.

J is TRBJ2-6 and V is TRBV7-2, with D perhaps matching TRBD1 (5 bases). Germline values: CDR1 SGHTA, CDR2 FQGNSA. The V end was cut by 5 bases, the J end by 0 bases, with 11 bases between. The CDR3 extends over 16 amino acids. The CDR3 DNA is TGTGCCAGCAGCCACCGACAGATCTCTGGGGCCAACGTCCTGACTTTC. It is translated as CASSHRQISGANVLTF.

This clonotype was seen ten or more times. J is TRBJ2-7 and V is TRBV20-1, with D possibly being TRBD1 (6 bases). Trimming left V 3 bases short and J 0 bases short, with 12 bases between. The CDR3 contains 14 residues. The germline CDR1 and CDR2 sequences are DFQATT and SNEGSKA (reference sequence). CDR3 bases: TGCAGTGCTAGCCGGACAGCGAGCTCCTACGAGCAGTACTTC. This codes for CSASRTASSYEQYF.

V usage is TRBV7-8 and J usage is TRBJ2-1; 8 bases map to TRBD1. This CDR3 contains 15 residues. Looked up from germline, CDR1 is SGHVS and CDR2 is FQNEAQ. J gave up 8 bases and V 2 bases, and 8 bases lay outside the gene matches. The chain's CDR3 is CASSLTQGAGDEQFF. DNA of the CDR3: TGTGCCAGCAGCTTAACTCAGGGGGCTGGCGATGAGCAGTTCTTC.

This clonotype came up many times. This chain uses TRBV20-1 with TRBJ2-7, with unresolved D. CDR3 size: 11 residues. Trimming shortened V by 8 bases and J by 6 bases, and 14 bases separated the two germline ends. Germline V gene sequence: CDR1 DFQATT, CDR2 SNEGSKA (reference sequence). DNA of the CDR3: TGCAGTCCAAAGCTTCCCATCGAGCAGTACTTC. Translating gives CSPKLPIEQYF.

The chain uses TRBV19 and TRBJ2-1, with TRBD2 matching 9 bases. CDR3 size: 16 residues. The V gene's germline CDR1 is LNHDA and CDR2 SQIVND (reference sequence). V was pared by 6 bases and J by 10 bases, with 16 bases of the junction left unmatched. DNA of the CDR3: TGTGCCAGTAGCATAAACTACCCGGGACTAGCAGCCGAGCAGTTCTTC. Its protein product is CASSINYPGLAAEQFF.

This clonotype was detected only a few times. The chain joins TRBV3-1 to TRBJ2-2; 8 bases map to TRBD1. This CDR3 is built from 13 residues. Germline V CDR1 and CDR2: LGHDT, YNNKEL (reference sequence). With 8 bases clipped from V and 5 bases from J, the junction kept 4 bases outside the gene matches. The chain's CDR3 is CASAGGWTGELFF. Here the CDR3 DNA reads TGTGCCAGCGCAGGGGGCTGGACCGGGGAGCTGTTTTTT.

This clonotype appeared many times. The chain has TRBV28 and TRBJ2-3, with 9 bases that match TRBD2. Trimming at V came to 4 bases and at J to 4 bases, leaving 12 bases not matched to a gene. Germline loops: CDR1 MDHEN, CDR2 SYDVKM. The CDR3 is 17 residues long. The CDR3 is CASSYIAGVHSADTQYF. The CDR3 region has the DNA TGTGCCAGCAGTTACATAGCGGGAGTTCATTCCGCAGATACGCAGTATTTT. Full variable domain (missing parts from reference TRBV28 and TRBJ2-3): DVKVTQSSRYLVKRTGEKVFLECVQDMDHENMFWYRQDPGLGLRLIYFSYDVKMKEKGDIPEGYSVSREKKERFSLILESASTNQTSMYLCASSYIAGVHSADTQYFGPGTRLTVL.

This clonotype was counted at least ten times. This chain connects TRBV7-9 to TRBJ2-3; 13 nucleotides align to TRBD2. The CDR3 loop spans 15 amino acids. Germline-derived CDR1 and CDR2 are SEHNR and FQNEAQ (reference sequence). The V gene end was trimmed by 5 bases and the J gene end by 6 bases; junction bases not matched to a gene: 5. The CDR3 spells CASSRLAGGSDTQYF. DNA for the CDR3: TGTGCCAGCAGCCGACTAGCGGGAGGTTCGGATACGCAGTATTTT.

As concerns this clonotype: A much more abundant neighbour one base away suggests this may be a read error. The chain employs TRBV14 and TRBJ2-7, with D perhaps TRBD2 (5 bases). The germline gives CDR1 SGHDN, CDR2 FVKESK. CDR3 length equals 15 residues. The CDR3 DNA reads TGTGGCAGCAGCCCCTGGACTCCTGTCCCCTACGAGCAGTACTTC. Its protein product is CGSSPWTPVPYEQYF.

This clonotype was recorded a few times. V is TRBV28 and J is TRBJ2-1, with D unclear. Germline V gives CDR1 MDHEN, CDR2 SYDVKM. V was shortened by 3 bases and J by 10 bases, with 13 bases between the two germline ends. CDR3 length: 13 amino acids. CDR3 region: CASSLDPAREQFF. CDR3 nucleotides: TGTGCCAGCAGTTTGGACCCTGCGAGAGAGCAGTTCTTC.

This clonotype was seen only a few times. J is TRBJ1-5 and V is TRBV6-1; D call uncertain. V was pared by 3 bases and J by 5 bases, with 8 bases between. Germline assignment: CDR1 MNHNS and CDR2 SASEGT. This CDR3 is 13 amino acids long. The CDR3 sequence is CASSDIIDQPQHF. DNA of the CDR3: TGTGCCAGCAGTGACATTATAGATCAGCCCCAGCATTTT.

By share of the sample, this clonotype is medium-sized. The rearrangement links TRBV20-1 to TRBJ2-5, with TRBD2 identical over 10 bases. Germline V gives CDR1 DFQATT, CDR2 SNEGSKA (reference sequence). The V and J ends lost 4 bases and 5 bases, in that order; junction bases with no gene match: 25. The CDR3 length is 20 residues. CDR3 protein: CSAKLRGQGKREGPGETQYF. The CDR3 DNA follows: TGCAGTGCTAAACTTAGAGGCCAGGGAAAGCGGGAGGGCCCTGGGGAGACCCAGTACTTC.

The chain joins TRBV5-6 to TRBJ2-7; D is undetermined. There are 16 residues in the CDR3. V dropped 1 base and J dropped 0 bases, with 14 bases sitting between them. CDR1 is SGHDT and CDR2 is YYEEEE in the germline V gene. The CDR3 here is CASSLRYRALSYEQYF. The CDR3 nucleotides are TGTGCCAGCAGCTTGAGGTATAGGGCCCTCTCCTACGAGCAGTACTTC.

This clonotype appeared many times. The rearrangement joins TRBV9 to TRBJ2-2; D call uncertain. The CDR3 totals 12 residues. Germline lookup yields CDR1 SGDLS and CDR2 YYNGEE. V shed 0 bases and J shed 6 bases, with 3 bases lying between them. The CDR3 DNA is TGTGCCAGCAGCGTAGATTCCGGGGAGCTGTTTTTT. Amino acid sequence: CASSVDSGELFF.

The chain uses TRBV15 and TRBJ2-3; 8 bases line up with TRBD2. Unmatched junction bases numbered 6, after V lost 0 bases and J lost 4 bases. The CDR3 totals 16 residues. Germline loops: CDR1 LNHNV, CDR2 YYDKDF (reference sequence). In nucleotides, the CDR3 is TGTGCCACCAGCAGAGAACGCGGGAGGCCGGCAGATACGCAGTATTTT. Its protein is CATSRERGRPADTQYF.

This clonotype came up many times. The chain has TRBV6-1 and TRBJ2-1, with D uncertain. Deletions cut 8 bases from V and 6 bases from J, with 17 bases between. The germline V gene encodes CDR1 MNHNS and CDR2 SASEGT. This CDR3 has 14 amino acids. The CDR3 spells CASLRRVSSNEQFF. CDR3 DNA: TGTGCCAGCCTCCGAAGGGTATCGAGCAATGAGCAGTTCTTC.

The V gene is TRBV6-2 or TRBV6-3, the J gene TRBJ1-5; D remains unclear. CDR3 size: 12 residues. V was shortened by 7 bases and J by 7 bases, with 11 bases between the two germline ends. Germline loops: CDR1 MNHEY, CDR2 SVGEGT. The CDR3 reads CASNREGQPQHF. In DNA form, the CDR3 reads TGTGCCAGCAATAGGGAAGGACAGCCCCAGCATTTT.

This clonotype appeared many times. The V and J genes are TRBV27 and TRBJ1-2, with TRBD1 matching over 10 bases. The germline CDR1 and CDR2 sequences are MNHEY and SMNVEV (reference sequence). This CDR3 region has 18 residues. V dropped 6 bases and J dropped 2; count of bases not matched to a gene: 15. The CDR3 coding sequence is TGTGCCAGCAGATCGGGTTGGGACAGGGGTAGGCAGAACTATGGCTACACCTTC. Translating gives CASRSGWDRGRQNYGYTF.

This clonotype was observed at least ten times. The chain is built from TRBV2 and TRBJ1-6; a possible D gene is TRBD1 (5 bases). The CDR3 is made up of 16 amino acids. CDR1 is SNHLY, CDR2 FYNNEI, per germline. V was cut by 0 bases and J by 5 bases, with 11 bases left in between. CDR3 protein: CASSEAGPRHNSPLHF. The CDR3 bases are TGTGCCAGCAGTGAAGCGGGGCCGCGTCATAATTCACCCCTCCACTTT.